A single sample is the source of the 32 T cell receptor beta chains below, sequenced in a study of T cell responses to AZD1222 COVID-19 vaccine. The table came from immunoSEQ multiplex PCR; TCRdb's copy has only in-frame clones and leaves some out. Found here are about 120,000 clones, about 88% of them singletons; the top ten hold roughly 3.1%. This sample comprised peripheral blood, obtained 28 days after the second AZD1222 dose. These TCRs come from an adult who received the AZD1222 COVID-19 vaccine.

The gene calls are TRBV15 and TRBJ2-3, with D possibly being TRBD2 (5 bases). CDR1 is LNHNV, CDR2 YYDKDF, per germline (reference sequence). The CDR3 totals 13 residues. Trimming left V 0 bases short and J 6 bases short, with 7 bases between. The CDR3 coding sequence is TGTGCCACCAGCAGAGATAGCGCCGATACGCAGTATTTT. Its protein product is CATSRDSADTQYF.

The gene calls are TRBV19 and TRBJ1-5, with 9 nucleotides matching TRBD1. From germline, CDR1 is LNHDA and CDR2 SQIVND (reference sequence). With 4 bases clipped from V and 4 bases from J, the junction kept 2 bases outside the gene matches. The CDR3 runs 14 residues. This chain's CDR3 is CASSRDRVNQPQHF. CDR3 coding DNA: TGTGCCAGTAGTAGGGACAGGGTAAATCAGCCCCAGCATTTT. The entire variable domain, with the rest obtained from reference TRBV19 and TRBJ1-5, is as follows: DGGITQSPKYLFRKEGQNVTLSCEQNLNHDAMYWYRQDPGQGLRLIYYSQIVNDFQKGDIAEGYSVSREKKESFPLTVTSAQKNPTAFYLCASSRDRVNQPQHFGDGTRLSIL.

This clone was detected only a few times. This chain links TRBV11-2 with TRBJ1-2; no clear D. The length of the CDR3 is 15 residues. Germline assignment: CDR1 SGHAT and CDR2 FQNNGV. The V and J ends lost 3 bases and 2 bases respectively, with 13 bases between them. CDR3 in amino acids: CASSFGRSSNYGYTF. In DNA, the CDR3 is TGTGCCAGCAGCTTCGGACGGTCCTCAAACTATGGCTACACCTTC.

The chain employs TRBV2 and TRBJ2-3; no clear D. The CDR3 is 11 residues long. In germline, CDR1 is SNHLY, CDR2 FYNNEI. Trimming pared 7 bases from V and 6 bases from J, leaving 8 bases between. The CDR3 nucleotides read TGTGCCAGCACCCACAGCGATACGCAGTATTTT. As protein: CASTHSDTQYF.

The CDR3 spells CASNSDRAHKQPQHF. The CDR3, as DNA: TGTGCCAGCAATAGCGACAGGGCACATAAGCAGCCCCAGCATTTT. This chain joins TRBV28 and TRBJ1-5; 7 bases are a match to TRBD1. Germline-derived CDR1 and CDR2 are MDHEN and SYDVKM. The CDR3 is made up of 15 amino acids. The J segment lost 7 bases and the V segment lost 7 bases, leaving 13 bases of the junction unmatched.

In this sample, this clone turned up once. The gene calls are TRBV27 and TRBJ2-3; D tentatively reads TRBD1 or TRBD2 (5 bases each). The CDR3 is made up of 13 amino acids. Germline V gives CDR1 MNHEY, CDR2 SMNVEV (reference sequence). Trimming stripped 7 bases from V and 7 bases from J, with 15 bases between. The DNA of the CDR3 is TGTGCCAGCAACGACTATTGGGGGAATACGCAGTATTTT. Amino acids: CASNDYWGNTQYF.

The genes are TRBV4-1 and TRBJ2-3; a weak D match, TRBD1 (8 bases). The CDR3 has 17 amino acids. Between the trimmed V and J ends, which lost 4 bases and 2 bases, there was a span of 19 bases. Germline CDR1 and CDR2: MGHRA and YSYEKL. In nucleotides, the CDR3 is TGCGCCAGCAGCCTGGGAGCGGGACAGGCTTTCACAGATACGCAGTATTTT. Protein: CASSLGAGQAFTDTQYF.

The CDR3 sequence is CSAGGLAGGTDTQYF. In DNA, the CDR3 is TGCAGTGCTGGTGGACTAGCGGGGGGCACAGATACGCAGTATTTT. The chain couples TRBV20-1 to TRBJ2-3; 13 bases align to TRBD2. After removal of 5 bases from V and 1 base from J, the junction contained 3 bases not matched to a gene. This CDR3 comprises 15 residues. Germline V gives CDR1 DFQATT, CDR2 SNEGSKA (reference sequence).

The rearrangement uses TRBV5-5 and TRBJ2-7; D ambiguous. Germline V gene sequence: CDR1 SGHKS, CDR2 YYEKEE (reference sequence). Trimming stripped 2 bases from V and 0 bases from J, with 6 bases between. The CDR3 extends over 13 amino acids. CDR3 bases: TGTGCCAGCAGCTTTGGCAGCTCCTACGAGCAGTACTTC. Its translation is CASSFGSSYEQYF.

The chain combines TRBV11-2 with TRBJ1-1; unclear D gene. This CDR3 spans 14 amino acids. The V end was cut by 6 bases, the J end by 2 bases, with 13 bases between. CDR1 SGHAT and CDR2 FQNNGV come from the germline V gene. The CDR3 reads CASRFSPINTEAFF. The CDR3 nucleotides read TGTGCCAGCAGGTTTTCACCTATTAACACTGAAGCTTTCTTT.

The J gene is TRBJ2-5, the V gene TRBV9; D is possibly TRBD1 or TRBD2 (5 bases each). The germline V gene encodes CDR1 SGDLS and CDR2 YYNGEE. The germline V and J ends were trimmed by 3 bases and 2 bases, with 11 bases remaining between them. This CDR3 is 14 amino acids long. The CDR3: CASSGTGPQETQYF. The CDR3 DNA sequence: TGTGCCAGCAGCGGGACGGGACCTCAAGAGACCCAGTACTTC. The full variable domain, with the rest looked up from reference TRBV9 and TRBJ2-5, is DSGVTQTPKHLITATGQRVTLRCSPRSGDLSVYWYQQSLDQGLQFLIQYYNGEERAKGNILERFSAQQFPDLHSELNLSSLELGDSALYFCASSGTGPQETQYFGPGTRLLVL.

This clone was seen just once. This chain uses TRBV24-1 with TRBJ2-5; 7 bases are shared with TRBD2. There are 15 residues in the CDR3. V was clipped by 2 bases and J by 10 bases; unmatched bases: 12. In germline, CDR1 is KGHDR, CDR2 SFDVKD. CDR3 DNA sequence: TGTGCCACCAGTGATTCGTACCGGGGGGACTTGGTCCAGTACTTC. Its translation: CATSDSYRGDLVQYF.

The rearrangement links TRBV28 to TRBJ1-2; unclear D gene. The germline V and J ends were trimmed by 8 bases and 2 bases, with 9 bases remaining between them. The CDR3 totals 12 residues. Per germline, CDR1 MDHEN and CDR2 SYDVKM. CDR3 sequence (DNA): TGTGCCAGCGGCCGGGTGAACTATGGCTACACCTTC. Encoded protein: CASGRVNYGYTF.

The gene calls are TRBV5-1 and TRBJ2-3, with D perhaps TRBD1 (5 bases). With 5 bases removed from V and 0 bases from J, the gap between germline ends came to 10 bases. CDR3 size: 14 residues. CDR1 is SGHRS, CDR2 YFSETQ, per germline. The CDR3 nucleotides are TGCGCCAGCAGGGTGGCAGGGAGCACAGATACGCAGTATTTT. Its protein product is CASRVAGSTDTQYF.

The CDR3 spells CASGSTGRAGYTF. The CDR3 bases are TGTGCTAGTGGCTCGACAGGGAGGGCTGGCTACACCTTC. This rearrangement joins TRBV12-5 to TRBJ1-2, with TRBD1 matching over 7 bases. Germline assignment: CDR1 LGHNT and CDR2 FRNRAP. With V trimmed by 6 bases and J by 7 bases, 8 bases remained unmatched. The CDR3 runs to 13 residues.

This chain joins TRBV6-5 and TRBJ2-5, with D possibly TRBD2 on 7 matching bases. This CDR3 region has 13 residues. With 6 bases removed from V and 5 bases from J, the gap between germline ends came to 13 bases. CDR1 is MNHEY and CDR2 is SVGAGI in the germline V gene. The CDR3: CASSERGGETQYF. The CDR3 DNA follows: TGTGCCAGCAGCGAGCGCGGGGGCGAGACCCAGTACTTC.

This chain uses TRBV18 with TRBJ2-1; no clear D. This CDR3 contains 14 residues. From germline, CDR1 is KGHSH and CDR2 LQKENI. The V end lost 4 bases, the J end lost 5 bases, and 12 bases lay between the germline ends. The CDR3: CASSRDLKNNEQFF. CDR3 nucleotide sequence: TGTGCCAGCTCACGAGACCTCAAAAACAATGAGCAGTTCTTC.

The J gene is TRBJ1-1, the V gene TRBV28; 11 bases align to TRBD1. The germline V gene encodes CDR1 MDHEN and CDR2 SYDVKM. CDR3 length equals 14 residues. The V gene end was trimmed by 3 bases and the J gene end by 4 bases; junction bases not matched to a gene: 1. This chain's CDR3 is CASSFGTGGTEAFF. CDR3 in DNA: TGTGCCAGCAGTTTCGGGACAGGGGGCACTGAAGCTTTCTTT.

The chain employs TRBV27 and TRBJ2-7, with TRBD1 identical over 10 bases. Per the germline V gene, CDR1 is MNHEY and CDR2 is SMNVEV (reference sequence). The CDR3 runs 14 residues. J gave up 3 bases and V 2 bases, and 1 base lay outside the gene matches. The CDR3 DNA is TGTGCCAGCAGTTTACGGGACAGGGGCTACGAGCAGTACTTC. This sequence encodes CASSLRDRGYEQYF.

The J gene is TRBJ2-3, the V gene TRBV5-1; TRBD1 or TRBD2 may be the D gene (5 bases each). Germline CDR1 is SGHRS and CDR2 is YFSETQ. The CDR3 sequence is 16 residues long. V lost 1 base and J lost 0, with 12 bases in between. The CDR3 DNA reads as TGCGCCAGCAGCTTGACGGGACGGACCAGCACAGATACGCAGTATTTT. Amino acid sequence: CASSLTGRTSTDTQYF.

V gene TRBV11-3 combines with J gene TRBJ1-3; no reliable D call. V dropped 3 bases and J dropped 1 base, with 7 bases sitting between them. This CDR3 has 14 amino acids. Germline assignment: CDR1 SGHNT and CDR2 YENEEA. The CDR3 region has the DNA TGTGCCAGCAGCTTCGGAGAGTCTGGAAACACCATATATTTT. Protein: CASSFGESGNTIYF.

CDR3 DNA sequence: TGTGCCAGCAGCCCGACGCGGGTCAATCAGCCCCAGCATTTT. Its protein is CASSPTRVNQPQHF. V is TRBV6-2 or TRBV6-3 and J is TRBJ1-5; no definite D call. CDR3 length: 14 amino acids. The germline V gene encodes CDR1 MNHEY and CDR2 SVGEGT. Trimming took off 6 bases at V and 3 bases at J, with 12 bases between the two ends.

This clone appeared a single time. The rearrangement uses TRBV28 and TRBJ1-1; D might be TRBD1 (5 bases). Germline CDR1 and CDR2: MDHEN and SYDVKM. CDR3 size: 16 residues. Trimming took 6 bases from V and 0 from J, leaving 17 bases between them. The CDR3 nucleotides are TGTGCCAGCAGCCCGGCCCAGGGAAGGTTGAACACTGAAGCTTTCTTT. Protein sequence: CASSPAQGRLNTEAFF.

The rearrangement joins TRBV5-7 to TRBJ2-5; 12 positions agree with TRBD2. TRBV5-7 is an open reading frame, and its role is uncertain. This CDR3 contains 17 residues. J lost 1 base, V lost 0 bases, and 4 bases had no gene match. DNA for the CDR3: TGTGCCAGCAGCTTGGTGGGACTAGCGGGCCTCCAAGAGACCCAGTACTTC. The encoded protein is CASSLVGLAGLQETQYF.

The J gene is TRBJ1-1, the V gene TRBV19, with D unclear. V gave up 7 bases and J gave up 4 bases, with 7 bases separating them. The CDR3 contains 11 residues. In germline, CDR1 is LNHDA, CDR2 SQIVND (reference sequence). The CDR3 nucleotides read TGTGCCAGTAACCGGGGCACTGAAGCTTTCTTT. It specifies CASNRGTEAFF.

The gene calls are TRBV28 and TRBJ1-5; D possibly corresponds to TRBD1 (6 bases). The CDR3 totals 16 residues. Germline CDR1 MDHEN, CDR2 SYDVKM. V lost 7 bases, J lost 1 base, and 17 bases lay in between. The DNA of the CDR3 is TGTGCCAGCACCCCGGCAGGACAGAAAAGCAATCAGCCCCAGCATTTT. This sequence encodes CASTPAGQKSNQPQHF.

This clone was seen just once. The chain has TRBV27 and TRBJ2-7; a possible D gene is TRBD2 (5 bases). Germline values: CDR1 MNHEY, CDR2 SMNVEV (reference sequence). CDR3 size: 12 residues. With 4 bases removed from V and 3 bases from J, the gap between germline ends came to 7 bases. CDR3 region: CASSSGIYEQYF. Here the CDR3 DNA reads TGTGCCAGCAGTTCGGGGATCTACGAGCAGTACTTC.

This chain uses TRBV29-1 with TRBJ1-1; TRBD1 matches at 11 bases. From germline, CDR1 is SQVTM and CDR2 ANQGSEA. The CDR3 is 12 residues long. V shed 7 bases and J 7 bases; nucleotides not matched to a gene: 5. Written as DNA, the CDR3 is TGCAGCGCAGGACAGGGGGCAGTTGAAGCTTTCTTT. This encodes CSAGQGAVEAFF.

The V gene is TRBV30, the J gene TRBJ1-6; D is unclear. Germline CDR1 GTSNPN, CDR2 SVGIG (reference sequence). Trimming removed 4 bases at V and 0 bases at J, with 13 bases between. The length of the CDR3 is 16 residues. CDR3 loop: CAWKGTSSSYNSPLHF. The CDR3, as DNA: TGTGCCTGGAAGGGCACGTCGAGCTCCTATAATTCACCCCTCCACTTT.

The chain uses TRBV19 and TRBJ1-2; D gene unclear. The V end lost 4 bases, the J end lost 3 bases, and 15 bases lay between the germline ends. The CDR3 is 15 amino acids. Germline CDR1 reads LNHDA; CDR2 reads SQIVND (reference sequence). The CDR3 spells CASSTSRPKDYGYTF. CDR3 nucleotides: TGTGCCAGTAGTACCTCGAGGCCCAAGGACTATGGCTACACCTTC.

The chain combines TRBV20-1 with TRBJ2-7; perhaps TRBD1 as D (5 bases). Trimming removed 3 bases from V and 0 bases from J, with 18 bases in between. In germline, CDR1 is DFQATT, CDR2 SNEGSKA (reference sequence). The CDR3 sequence is 16 residues long. CDR3 sequence: CSASSFGAGPSYEQYF. CDR3 nucleotides: TGCAGTGCTAGTTCCTTTGGGGCAGGGCCCTCCTACGAGCAGTACTTC.

The V call is TRBV7-9, the J call TRBJ1-1, with 7 bases matching TRBD1. Germline CDR1 and CDR2: SEHNR and FQNEAQ (reference sequence). V was pared by 6 bases and J by 4 bases, with 2 bases of the junction left unmatched. The CDR3 sequence is 12 residues long. The CDR3 is CASSPGGTEAFF. CDR3 in DNA: TGTGCCAGCAGTCCAGGGGGCACTGAAGCTTTCTTT. The full variable domain, rest sourced from reference TRBV7-9 and TRBJ1-1, is DTGVSQNPRHKITKRGQNVTFRCDPISEHNRLYWYRQTLGQGPEFLTYFQNEAQLEKSRLLSDRFSAERPKGSFSTLEIQRTEQGDSAMYLCASSPGGTEAFFGQGTRLTVV.